Listed here are 21 T cell receptor beta chains from one sample, sequenced in a study of cytomegalovirus exposure and HLA in healthy donors. TCRdb's copy holds only in-frame clones and misses some; the assay was immunoSEQ multiplex PCR. The sample shows about 330,000 clones, roughly 90% of them seen only once. The source material was PBMCs. The receptors shown here come from a woman aged 30 to 39 in good health and CMV-seropositive.

The sample holds a few counts of this clone. The V and J genes are TRBV10-1 and TRBJ1-1; D gene uncertain. The CDR3 spans 9 residues. Germline-derived CDR1 and CDR2 are WNHNN and SYGVQD (reference sequence). V was trimmed by 8 bases and J by 10 bases, leaving 8 bases between them. CDR3 amino acids: CASADGAFF. In DNA form, the CDR3 reads TGCGCCAGCGCGGACGGAGCTTTCTTT.

This chain uses TRBV20-1 with TRBJ1-2, with a tentative D call TRBD1 (5 bases). V was trimmed by 6 bases and J by 6 bases, leaving 8 bases between them. The CDR3 length is 10 residues. Germline CDR1 reads DFQATT; CDR2 reads SNEGSKA (reference sequence). In DNA, the CDR3 is TGCAGTGCCGGGGCTGATGGCTACACCTTC. Amino acids: CSAGADGYTF.

The chain uses TRBV7-2 and TRBJ2-7; a weak D match, TRBD2 (6 bases). V lost 1 base and J lost 6, with 19 bases in between. This CDR3 spans 16 amino acids. Looked up from germline, CDR1 is SGHTA and CDR2 is FQGNSA. CDR3 nucleotides: TGTGCCAGCAGCTTAGTAGCCGGAGGGGTCGTTTCCGAGCAGTACTTC. Amino acids: CASSLVAGGVVSEQYF. The variable domain in full, with the rest retrieved from reference TRBV7-2 and TRBJ2-7, is GAGVSQSPSNKVTEKGKDVELRCDPISGHTALYWYRQSLGQGLEFLIYFQGNSAPDKSGLPSDRFSAERTGGSVSTLTIQRTQQEDSAVYLCASSLVAGGVVSEQYFGPGTRLTVT.

The chain couples TRBV30 to TRBJ2-7, with 10 bases fitting TRBD1. V shed 1 base, J shed 3 bases, and the junction held 3 bases outside the gene matches. There are 14 residues in the CDR3. Germline CDR1 reads GTSNPN; CDR2 reads SVGIG (reference sequence). The CDR3 sequence: CAWSAGTGDYEQYF. CDR3 sequence (DNA): TGTGCCTGGAGTGCCGGGACAGGGGACTACGAGCAGTACTTC.

This clone was recorded once. V and J are TRBV6-5 and TRBJ1-1, with TRBD1 as a possible D gene (6 bases). The germline V gene has CDR1 MNHEY and CDR2 SVGAGI. Trimming shortened V by 2 bases and J by 3 bases, and 13 bases separated the two germline ends. The CDR3 has 15 residues. CDR3 in amino acids: CASSYGFGGHTEAFF. The CDR3 nucleotides read TGTGCCAGCAGTTACGGATTTGGGGGGCACACTGAAGCTTTCTTT.

The CDR3: CASSPTGQGSGKNIQYF. CDR3 sequence (DNA): TGCGCCAGCAGCCCAACGGGACAGGGAAGCGGCAAAAACATTCAGTACTTC. The chain links TRBV5-1 to TRBJ2-4; 9 bases fit TRBD1. The length of the CDR3 is 17 residues. V trimming: 4 bases; J trimming: 3 bases; junction bases outside the gene matches: 11. Germline V lookup: CDR1 SGHRS, CDR2 YFSETQ.

The CDR3 bases are TGTGCCAGCAGGAAAAACAGGGGGGATCAGCCCCAGCATTTT. It yields the protein CASRKNRGDQPQHF. The V gene is TRBV6-1, the J gene TRBJ1-5; TRBD1 agrees at 8 bases. CDR3 length: 14 residues. Per germline, CDR1 MNHNS and CDR2 SASEGT. Trimming took 6 bases from V and 5 from J; bases not matched to a gene: 6.

This rearrangement joins TRBV10-2 to TRBJ2-1, with D perhaps being TRBD1 or TRBD2 (5 bases each). V lost 6 bases and J 6 bases, leaving 15 bases between the germline ends. Germline-derived CDR1 and CDR2 are WSHSY and SAAADI. The CDR3 has 14 residues. CDR3 region: CASSTGTTTNEQFF. The CDR3 DNA is TGCGCCAGCAGCACCGGGACCACCACCAATGAGCAGTTCTTC.

The table lists this clone with a count of one. This chain joins TRBV30 and TRBJ2-7, with D perhaps assigned TRBD1 or TRBD2 (5 bases each). Trimming took 3 bases from V and 0 from J, leaving 15 bases between them. From germline, CDR1 is GTSNPN and CDR2 SVGIG (reference sequence). This CDR3 has 15 amino acids. Written as DNA, the CDR3 is TGTGCCTGGAGCGAGGGACGTCTTAGCTCCTACGAGCAGTACTTC. Protein product: CAWSEGRLSSYEQYF.

This clone was seen just once. This rearrangement joins TRBV4-1 to TRBJ1-2; 12 nucleotides line up with TRBD1. V lost 2 bases to trimming and J lost 8 bases; unmatched junction nucleotides: 6. This CDR3 spans 15 amino acids. Germline CDR1 reads MGHRA; CDR2 reads YSYEKL. Written as DNA, the CDR3 is TGCGCCAGCAGCCAACTGGGACAGGGGGCCGGGGGCTACACCTTC. This codes for CASSQLGQGAGGYTF.

The rearrangement links TRBV28 to TRBJ2-7, with D perhaps given as TRBD1 or TRBD2 (5 bases each). The CDR3 extends over 14 amino acids. Germline lookup yields CDR1 MDHEN and CDR2 SYDVKM. The V and J ends lost 6 bases and 3 bases respectively, with 15 bases between them. For the CDR3, the DNA is TGTGCCAGCAGACAACCCCGGGACGACTACGAGCAGTACTTC. As protein: CASRQPRDDYEQYF.

V is TRBV28 and J is TRBJ2-2; TRBD1 matches 7 bases. V shed 8 bases, J shed 4 bases, and the junction held 7 bases outside the gene matches. Per the germline V gene, CDR1 is MDHEN and CDR2 is SYDVKM. The CDR3 sequence is 14 residues long. The CDR3 region has the DNA TGTGCCAGCCGTAACAGGGGTCCCACCGGGGAGCTGTTTTTT. Amino acid sequence: CASRNRGPTGELFF.

There are a few counts of this clone. This sequence joins TRBV18 and TRBJ1-2, with D maybe TRBD1 (6 bases). The CDR3 is 15 residues long. Germline loops: CDR1 KGHSH, CDR2 LQKENI. Trimming cost V 2 bases and J 9 bases, with 19 bases left between them. CDR3 DNA sequence: TGTGCCAGCTCACCAAAAGACACAGGGAGTCTTAGCTACACCTTC. Its protein is CASSPKDTGSLSYTF.

The genes are TRBV19 and TRBJ2-2, with D possibly TRBD2 on 5 matching bases. V shed 7 bases and J shed 0 bases, with 9 bases lying between them. Germline V gives CDR1 LNHDA, CDR2 SQIVND (reference sequence). The CDR3 extends over 14 amino acids. CDR3 bases: TGTGCCAGTAACCGGGGAACGAACACCGGGGAGCTGTTTTTT. It encodes CASNRGTNTGELFF.

V usage is TRBV9 and J usage is TRBJ2-5, with 11 bases that match TRBD2. Germline CDR1 reads SGDLS; CDR2 reads YYNGEE. This CDR3 is built from 16 residues. Trimming at V came to 1 base and at J to 3 bases, leaving 5 bases not matched to a gene. The CDR3 here is CASSVLAGGKEETQYF. CDR3 nucleotides: TGTGCCAGCAGCGTACTAGCGGGAGGAAAGGAAGAGACCCAGTACTTC.

The J gene is TRBJ2-1, the V gene TRBV25-1; D gene ambiguous. Deletions cut 2 bases from V and 9 bases from J, with 8 bases between. From germline, CDR1 is MGHDK and CDR2 SYGVNS. The CDR3 is made up of 12 amino acids. The CDR3 loop is CASSERAVEQFF. The CDR3, as DNA: TGTGCCAGCAGTGAACGTGCCGTTGAGCAGTTCTTC.

J is TRBJ1-1 and V is TRBV27; the match to TRBD1 covers 10 bases. The CDR3 totals 14 residues. Trimming took 5 bases from V and 7 from J; bases not matched to a gene: 7. Germline lookup yields CDR1 MNHEY and CDR2 SMNVEV (reference sequence). The CDR3 DNA follows: TGTGCCAGCAGTCGGACCGGGACAGGGGTTGAAGCTTTCTTT. Translation gives CASSRTGTGVEAFF.

The chain joins TRBV6-5 to TRBJ2-7, with a weak D call TRBD1 (6 bases). The germline gives CDR1 MNHEY, CDR2 SVGAGI. The V end was cut by 6 bases, the J end by 7 bases, with 22 bases between. The CDR3 is made up of 15 amino acids. The CDR3 DNA follows: TGTGCCAGCAGCAAAACAGGGATGCTTTCGGGGGAGCAGTACTTC. Translated, it gives CASSKTGMLSGEQYF.

This clone turned up a few times. The chain recombines TRBV6-1 with TRBJ1-1; 7 bases line up with TRBD1. Germline CDR1 MNHNS, CDR2 SASEGT. This CDR3 has 15 amino acids. Trimming cost V 6 bases and J 2 bases; bases outside gene matches: 9. In nucleotides, the CDR3 is TGTGCCAGCAGATCCAGGACAGGCCTAAACACTGAAGCTTTCTTT. Encoded protein: CASRSRTGLNTEAFF.

The gene calls are TRBV2 and TRBJ2-5, with 10 bases lining up with TRBD2. Trimming at V came to 6 bases and at J to 2 bases, leaving 6 bases not matched to a gene. The CDR3 is made up of 15 amino acids. Germline V gene data show CDR1 as SNHLY and CDR2 as FYNNEI. DNA of the CDR3: TGTGCCAGCAGCTTAGCGGGAGGCGGTCAAGAGACCCAGTACTTC. Translation gives CASSLAGGGQETQYF.

This rearrangement joins TRBV2 to TRBJ1-3; D perhaps matches TRBD1 (5 bases). Trimming left V 7 bases short and J 0 bases short, with 13 bases between. The CDR3 is made up of 15 amino acids. Germline CDR1 is SNHLY and CDR2 is FYNNEI. CDR3 sequence: CASTTGTGSGNTIYF. The CDR3 nucleotides read TGTGCCAGCACAACCGGGACTGGCTCTGGAAACACCATATATTTT.